This T cell receptor (beta chain) was observed in a study of cytotoxic CD8 clonotypes in ibrutinib-treated CLL. For this clone: The antigen remains unidentified.

Study observations and caveats: Sampling time points were not equivalent between sustained-remission and progressing patients.

Assay used: immunoSEQ multiplex PCR; TCRdb lists only in-frame clones, some missing. The sample comprises hundreds of thousands of clones, around 70% of which are singletons, and roughly 5.9% rests with the top ten. V shed 2 bases and J 1 base; nucleotides not matched to a gene: 14. CDR1 is SGDLS and CDR2 is YYNGEE in the germline V gene. The length of the CDR3 is 18 residues. The chain is built from TRBV9 and TRBJ2-7, with 8 bases fitting TRBD1. Sequencing was performed on PBMCs, taken after 12 months of ibrutinib treatment. The sequence was obtained from a human donor with chronic lymphocytic leukemia. The CDR3 sequence is CASSVAPPVGQVSYEQYF. The CDR3 DNA sequence: TGTGCCAGCAGCGTGGCCCCTCCAGTGGGACAGGTGTCCTACGAGCAGTACTTC.